A selection of T cell receptor beta chains follows, all from one sample in a study of CD8 T cells in ankylosing spondylitis. TCRdb re-called the 5' RACE reads through MiXCR, storing one row per CDR3 protein. In the table there are a few hundred thousand distinct CDR3 sequences, about 10% of which are singletons. Input material: blood, either unsorted or a sorted T cell fraction (not recorded which). The receptors shown here come from a male donor with ankylosing spondylitis or in good health (not recorded which). Each CDR3 is given with its conserved first and last residue. The order of the fields is V gene, clone size, J gene, D gene, CDR3 protein, CDR3 DNA. The D gene is left open where the match is weak. Clone size is not always given. Where it is, it says once, few, many or a class for expanded clones.

TRBV4-1	NA	TRBJ2-2	TRBD2	CASSQGGLLKTGELFF	TGCGCCAGCAGCCAAGGGGGACTATTGAAGACCGGGGAGCTGTTTTTT
TRBV25-1	many	TRBJ2-5	NA	CASSGDSLTGQETQYF	TGTGCCAGCAGTGGTGACTCCTTGACAGGCCAAGAGACCCAGTACTTC
TRBV9	few	TRBJ2-3	NA	CASSLEEGVVDTQYF	TGTGCCAGCAGCCTTGAAGAGGGGGTGGTAGATACGCAGTATTTT
TRBV7-2	few	TRBJ1-1	NA	CASSRILRGAEAFF	TGTGCCAGCAGCCGCATTTTAAGGGGCGCTGAAGCTTTCTTT
TRBV7-9	NA	TRBJ1-4	NA	CASSFAGITNEKLFF	TGTGCCAGCAGCTTCGCCGGGATTACTAATGAAAAACTGTTTTTT
TRBV10-3	many	TRBJ1-1	TRBD1	CASNTGTGGFTEAFF	TGTGCCAGCAACACCGGGACAGGGGGATTCACTGAAGCTTTCTTT
TRBV7-3	few	TRBJ2-2	TRBD1	CASSLIPGQGQGGELFF	TGTGCCAGCAGCTTAATCCCCGGACAGGGACAGGGCGGGGAGCTGTTTTTT
TRBV5-6	many	TRBJ2-5	TRBD2	CASSIRTSGVQETQYF	TGTGCCAGCAGCATTAGGACTAGCGGGGTACAAGAGACCCAGTACTTC
TRBV25-1	many	TRBJ2-7	TRBD1	CASSGGQGGDEQYF	TGTGCCAGCAGTGGCGGACAGGGAGGCGACGAGCAGTACTTC
TRBV20-1	few	TRBJ1-5	NA	CSGATILFSNQPQHF	TGCAGCGGGGCTACCATACTTTTTAGCAATCAGCCCCAGCATTTT
TRBV29-1	many	TRBJ1-1	NA	CSVVSGVKNTEAFF	TGCAGCGTTGTCTCCGGGGTCAAGAACACTGAAGCTTTCTTT
TRBV12-3/TRBV12-4	many	TRBJ2-1	TRBD2	CASSLASNSGGHYNEQFF	TGTGCCAGCAGTTTAGCAAGCAATAGCGGGGGACACTACAATGAGCAGTTCTTC
TRBV15	NA	TRBJ2-5	TRBD1	CATSRDRAAGGKETQYF	TGTGCCACCAGCAGAGATCGGGCAGCAGGGGGTAAAGAGACCCAGTACTTC
TRBV7-9	NA	TRBJ2-1	NA	CASSFRLEAGSNEQFF	TGTGCCAGCAGCTTCCGACTGGAGGCCGGTTCCAATGAGCAGTTCTTC
TRBV12-3/TRBV12-4	many	TRBJ2-2	NA	CASRTVDDTGELFF	TGTGCCAGCAGGACAGTAGACGACACCGGGGAGCTGTTTTTT
TRBV29-1	many	TRBJ2-2	NA	CSVVGGTGELFF	TGCAGCGTTGTAGGGGGGACCGGGGAGCTGTTTTTT
TRBV6-2/TRBV6-3	many	TRBJ2-1	NA	CASSYMRGNEQFF	TGTGCCAGCAGTTATATGAGGGGCAATGAGCAGTTCTTC
TRBV11-1	many	TRBJ2-7	TRBD2	CASSYPTSGSSYEQYF	TGTGCCAGCAGCTACCCGACTAGCGGGAGTTCCTACGAGCAGTACTTC
TRBV3-1	many	TRBJ1-2	NA	CASSQDKAYGYTF	TGTGCCAGCAGCCAAGACAAGGCCTATGGCTACACCTTC
TRBV5-1	many	TRBJ2-4	TRBD1	CASSYTGTGVNIQYF	TGCGCCAGCAGCTACACCGGGACAGGGGTGAACATTCAGTACTTC
TRBV5-6	few	TRBJ2-5	NA	CSSSLCSIQETQYF	TGTTCCAGCAGCTTATGCAGCATCCAAGAGACCCAGTACTTC
TRBV5-1	many	TRBJ2-7	NA	CASRPYRGYEQYF	TGCGCCAGCAGACCCTACCGGGGTTACGAGCAGTACTTC
TRBV29-1	many	TRBJ2-5	NA	CSVGAAAGIAETQYF	TGCAGCGTTGGTGCTGCGGCAGGGATAGCGGAGACCCAGTACTTC
TRBV20-1	NA	TRBJ1-2	NA	CSARDKSRYYGYTF	TGCAGTGCTAGAGATAAGAGCCGCTACTATGGCTACACCTTC
TRBV10-3	NA	TRBJ2-6	TRBD1	CAISDGTAFSGANVLTF	TGTGCCATCAGTGATGGGACAGCGTTCTCTGGGGCCAACGTCCTGACTTTC
TRBV27	few	TRBJ2-4	TRBD2	CASSLWGREGDIQYF	TGTGCCAGCAGTTTATGGGGCAGGGAGGGAGACATTCAGTACTTC
TRBV28	few	TRBJ2-7	TRBD2	CASSLVAGAREQYF	TGTGCCAGCAGTTTGGTAGCGGGGGCCCGGGAGCAGTACTTC
TRBV2	NA	TRBJ2-3	TRBD2	CANSEGPSGFGADTQYF	TGTGCCAACAGTGAAGGTCCTAGCGGATTTGGGGCAGATACGCAGTATTTT
TRBV24-1	many	TRBJ2-1	NA	CATSRGGGPFDEQFF	TGTGCCACCAGTCGGGGAGGGGGGCCCTTCGATGAGCAGTTCTTC
TRBV12-3/TRBV12-4	NA	TRBJ2-4	NA	CTSSLEDSVSAIAKNIQYF	TGTACCAGCAGTTTAGAAGACAGTGTTAGCGCGATAGCCAAAAACATTCAGTACTTC
TRBV4-1	NA	TRBJ2-3	NA	CASAEGPTTDTQYF	TGCGCCAGTGCCGAGGGTCCTACCACAGATACGCAGTATTTT
TRBV3-1	many	TRBJ2-7	NA	CASSQLPDPEQYF	TGTGCCAGCAGCCAACTGCCGGACCCGGAGCAGTACTTC
TRBV6-6	many	TRBJ2-5	NA	CASSYREWETQYF	TGTGCCAGCAGTTATCGGGAGTGGGAGACCCAGTACTTC
TRBV14	NA	TRBJ2-3	NA	CASSEYRHAGTRTDTQYF	TGTGCCAGCAGCGAGTACCGGCATGCGGGAACGCGTACAGATACGCAGTATTTT
TRBV5-1	NA	TRBJ2-5	TRBD2	CASSPTSVQETQYF	TGCGCCAGCAGCCCGACTAGCGTCCAAGAGACCCAGTACTTC
TRBV29-1	many	TRBJ2-7	NA	CSVELESNLYEQYF	TGCAGCGTGGAGCTAGAGTCCAACCTCTACGAGCAGTACTTC
TRBV7-6	many	TRBJ2-5	TRBD2	CASSWGLAGAKGTQYF	TGTGCCAGCAGCTGGGGACTAGCGGGGGCCAAAGGGACCCAGTACTTC
TRBV5-1	many	TRBJ2-3	NA	CASRRERSTDTQYF	TGCGCCAGCAGGAGGGAGCGGAGCACAGATACGCAGTATTTT
TRBV7-8	many	TRBJ2-3	TRBD2	CASSLAAGSTDTQYF	TGTGCCAGCAGCTTAGCAGCGGGGAGCACAGATACGCAGTATTTT
TRBV2	NA	TRBJ2-5	NA	CASSQDLLYF	TGTGCCAGCAGTCAGGACCTTCTCTACTTC
TRBV3-2	many	TRBJ1-1	NA	CASSQSFGHLVVKGTEAFF	TGTGCCAGCAGCCAATCATTTGGACACCTAGTCGTAAAGGGGACTGAAGCTTTCTTT
TRBV20-1	many	TRBJ1-6	NA	CSARGGTENSPLHF	TGCAGTGCTAGGGGAGGTACCGAAAATTCACCCCTCCACTTT
TRBV3-1	many	TRBJ2-1	NA	CASSGGGGSSYNEQFF	TGTGCCAGCAGCGGAGGAGGGGGGAGCTCCTACAATGAGCAGTTCTTC
TRBV7-9	few	TRBJ2-1	TRBD2	CASSFGGSGKYNEQFF	TGTGCCAGCAGCTTTGGAGGGAGCGGGAAGTACAATGAGCAGTTCTTC
TRBV3-1	many	TRBJ1-6	NA	CASSQDLEGKNSPLHF	TGTGCCAGCAGCCAAGATCTGGAGGGCAAGAATTCACCCCTCCACTTT
TRBV7-1	NA	TRBJ2-1	NA	CARSSALNEQFF	TGTGCCAGGAGCTCGGCGCTCAATGAGCAGTTCTTC
TRBV4-1	few	TRBJ1-4	NA	CASSQLTLTNEKLFF	TGCGCCAGCAGCCAACTGACATTAACTAATGAAAAACTGTTTTTT
TRBV5-1	many	TRBJ2-2	NA	CASSWDGTGELFF	TGCGCCAGCAGTTGGGATGGGACCGGGGAGCTGTTTTTT
TRBV27	few	TRBJ2-7	NA	CASRLLGAPNEQYF	TGTGCCAGCAGGCTCCTCGGAGCTCCAAACGAGCAGTACTTC
TRBV20-1	many	TRBJ2-3	TRBD1	CSASPGQGGGVSTDTQYF	TGCAGTGCTAGCCCGGGACAGGGCGGAGGAGTGAGCACAGATACGCAGTATTTT
TRBV2	NA	TRBJ1-5	NA	CASTQEPKSRQPQHF	TGTGCCAGCACTCAGGAACCGAAGTCGAGGCAGCCCCAGCATTTT
TRBV7-6	few	TRBJ2-7	NA	CASSLAPGGTYEQYF	TGTGCCAGCAGCTTAGCACCCGGAGGCACCTACGAGCAGTACTTC
TRBV20-1	many	TRBJ2-2	NA	CSARDDGQPEELFF	TGCAGTGCTAGAGATGATGGGCAGCCCGAGGAGCTGTTTTTT